This T cell receptor (beta chain) stems from a study of cytomegalovirus exposure and HLA in healthy donors. Study-wide background: The Caucasian-associated ancestry cluster held under 90% of over 350 genotyped donors. Findings and limits, study-wide: Later analysis demonstrated an association between a missense DCLRE1C variant and TCR beta V- and J-gene trimming.

The CDR3 runs 15 residues. The germline gives CDR1 MDHEN, CDR2 SYDVKM. Deletions cut 4 bases from V and 4 bases from J, with 16 bases between. The PCR was carried out with 60 Vbeta primers and 13 Jbeta primers. Per the original methods: In a later analysis, the count reached tens of millions of unique TCR beta chains, with approximately 11 million shared. Assay: immunoSEQ multiplex PCR; the TCRdb copy retains only in-frame clones and omits some. The V and J calls and clone size come from that table; D and trimming were worked out from the DNA. The sample yields 150,000 to 200,000 clones, about 81% seen once. In the case of this clone: The antigen remains unidentified.

The chain joins TRBV28 to TRBJ1-1; D is unclear. The clonotype was recovered from a girl aged 2 to 10 in good health and CMV-seropositive. Sequences were obtained from PBMCs. Here the CDR3 DNA reads TGTGCCAGCAGTTGGGGAGAGGTAGGAGGCACTGAAGCTTTCTTT. It specifies CASSWGEVGGTEAFF. The full variable domain, rest sourced from reference TRBV28 and TRBJ1-1, is DVKVTQSSRYLVKRTGEKVFLECVQDMDHENMFWYRQDPGLGLRLIYFSYDVKMKEKGDIPEGYSVSREKKERFSLILESASTNQTSMYLCASSWGEVGGTEAFFGQGTRLTVV.